Below are 12 T cell receptor beta chains sequenced from a single sample in a study of blood T cell repertoires in COVID-19. Clones were sequenced by immunoSEQ multiplex PCR, and TCRdb holds only the in-frame ones, with some missing. The table shows around 130,000 clones, with 70% to 85% occurring only once. Input material: peripheral blood. These receptors came from a woman between 50 and 59 years old with acute or convalescent COVID-19.

The chain has TRBV19 and TRBJ1-1; D is perhaps TRBD1 (6 bases). V was clipped by 2 bases and J by 1 base, with 11 bases between them. Germline CDR1 reads LNHDA; CDR2 reads SQIVND (reference sequence). The CDR3 spans 15 residues. The DNA for the CDR3 is TGTGCCAGTAGTATACTGGGGGCCAGGAACACTGAAGCTTTCTTT. Its protein product is CASSILGARNTEAFF.

J is TRBJ2-7 and V is TRBV5-1, with TRBD1 identical over 8 bases. The V gene's germline CDR1 is SGHRS and CDR2 YFSETQ. The CDR3 consists of 18 residues. Trimming cost V 0 bases and J 3 bases; bases outside gene matches: 14. In DNA form, the CDR3 reads TGCGCCAGCAGCTTGGGGGACAGGAATTCTCGGGTTGGCTACGAGCAGTACTTC. Protein sequence: CASSLGDRNSRVGYEQYF.

This chain connects TRBV19 to TRBJ1-4; no reliable D call. The CDR3 length is 14 residues. Trimming took 7 bases from V and 8 from J, leaving 17 bases between them. Germline CDR1 and CDR2: LNHDA and SQIVND (reference sequence). The CDR3 DNA sequence: TGTGCCAGTACCATCGGCCCGGGGAAGGAAAAACTGTTTTTT. Translated: CASTIGPGKEKLFF.

V is TRBV29-1 and J is TRBJ1-2; TRBD1 agrees at 10 bases. The CDR3 runs 14 residues. J lost 4 bases, V lost 6 bases, and 8 bases had no gene match. Germline loops: CDR1 SQVTM, CDR2 ANQGSEA. CDR3 nucleotides: TGCAGCGTGGAGGGGACAGGGGACCTCTATGGCTACACCTTC. Encoded protein: CSVEGTGDLYGYTF. The whole variable domain, filled in from reference TRBV29-1 and TRBJ1-2, reads SAVISQKPSRDICQRGTSLTIQCQVDSQVTMMFWYRQQPGQSLTLIATANQGSEATYESGFVIDKFPISRPNLTFSTLTVSNMSPEDSSIYLCSVEGTGDLYGYTFGSGTRLTVV.

This chain links TRBV9 with TRBJ2-3; 10 nucleotides agree with TRBD2. The CDR3 sequence is 15 residues long. Trimming removed 5 bases from V and 6 bases from J; junction bases left unmatched: 9. Germline V gene data show CDR1 as SGDLS and CDR2 as YYNGEE. The chain's CDR3 is CASRGLGLAEDTQYF. The CDR3 DNA reads TGTGCCAGCAGGGGACTAGGACTAGCGGAGGATACGCAGTATTTT.

This chain uses TRBV9 with TRBJ2-1; 9 nucleotides line up with TRBD2. Losses at the gene ends were 0 bases for V and 7 bases for J; bases not matched to a gene: 8. CDR1 is SGDLS, CDR2 YYNGEE, per germline. The CDR3 is made up of 16 amino acids. CDR3 DNA: TGTGCCAGCAGCGTAGTGGCGGGGGGGCCTTCGAATGAGCAGTTCTTC. Translation: CASSVVAGGPSNEQFF.

The V call is TRBV2, the J call TRBJ1-4, with D unresolved. The CDR3 has 14 residues. Germline-derived CDR1 and CDR2 are SNHLY and FYNNEI. Trimming removed 3 bases at V and 7 bases at J, with 12 bases between. CDR3 region: CASSDRGYGEKLFF. CDR3 nucleotides: TGTGCCAGCAGTGACCGAGGGTATGGTGAAAAACTGTTTTTT.

J is TRBJ1-2 and V is TRBV12-3 or TRBV12-4; D might be TRBD1 (5 bases). The CDR3 contains 13 residues. Trimming removed 3 bases from V and 6 bases from J, with 11 bases in between. The CDR3 DNA reads as TGTGCCAGCAGTTTTCAGGCAGGGAATGGCTACACCTTC. Translation: CASSFQAGNGYTF.

V and J are TRBV2 and TRBJ1-3; maybe TRBD1 (6 bases). Germline CDR1 reads SNHLY; CDR2 reads FYNNEI. The CDR3 covers 15 residues. The V and J ends lost 6 bases and 0 bases respectively, with 12 bases between them. The CDR3 DNA is TGTGCCAGCAGAAGGGACACCTCCTCTGGAAACACCATATATTTT. Residues: CASRRDTSSGNTIYF.

V usage is TRBV12-3 or TRBV12-4 and J usage is TRBJ1-2, with D possibly matching TRBD1 (5 bases). This CDR3 has 12 amino acids. The V end lost 7 bases, the J end lost 5 bases, and 11 bases lay between the germline ends. CDR3 DNA: TGTGCCAGCATAGACAGAACTTATGGCTACACCTTC. This sequence encodes CASIDRTYGYTF.

The rearrangement links TRBV5-1 to TRBJ1-1; no reliable D call. Deletions cut 2 bases from V and 6 bases from J, with 11 bases between. CDR3 size: 13 residues. CDR1 is SGHRS, CDR2 YFSETQ, per germline. The CDR3: CASSLKSGSEAFF. The CDR3 DNA is TGCGCCAGCAGCTTAAAGTCGGGGTCTGAAGCTTTCTTT.

This chain links TRBV7-2 with TRBJ1-6, with D possibly matching TRBD1 (5 bases). V was pared by 2 bases and J by 4 bases, with 6 bases between. Germline CDR1 and CDR2: SGHTA and FQGNSA. The CDR3 loop spans 14 amino acids. CDR3 sequence reads: CASSLQGYNSPLHF. The CDR3 nucleotides are TGTGCCAGCAGCTTACAGGGATATAATTCACCCCTCCACTTT.